This record concerns one T cell receptor (beta chain) sequence. Its antigen is currently unknown. Sequencing was limited to surgery cases with top T cell transcript signatures in brain tissue. The sample is drawn from a study of brain T cells in children with intractable seizures. Notes on the study in general: Clones missing pre-surgery may reflect undersampling of that blood sample.

Assay used: immunoSEQ multiplex PCR; TCRdb lists only in-frame clones, some missing. Altogether 7,500 to 8,000 clones are present, over 65% being singletons, with the ten largest covering approximately 9.5%. Sequencing used resected brain tissue, obtained at surgery. The sequence was obtained from a boy under three years old with tuberous sclerosis and intractable seizures.

CDR3: CASSLDRGELFF. The CDR3 DNA sequence: TGTGCCAGCAGCTTGGACAGGGGGGAGCTGTTTTTT. The genes are TRBV9 and TRBJ2-2; 7 positions match TRBD1. The CDR3 runs to 12 residues. Germline V gene lookup returns CDR1 SGDLS and CDR2 YYNGEE. V shed 4 bases and J 8 bases; nucleotides not matched to a gene: 2.